These 28 T cell receptor beta chains originate from one sample sequenced in a study of shared clonotypes between healthy human individuals. Only in-frame clones appear in the TCRdb table, and some are missing; sequencing was by immunoSEQ multiplex PCR. The profile covers roughly 2 million clones, with approximately 96% appearing a single time and 0.1% to 0.15% taken by the ten largest. Material: naive CD4+ T cells sorted from blood. Subset described: CD45RA+ positively selected. The source is a man between 18 and 35 years old in good health.

The V and J genes are TRBV2 and TRBJ2-7, with 7 bases matching TRBD2. The V gene's germline CDR1 is SNHLY and CDR2 FYNNEI. The CDR3 sequence is 15 residues long. Unmatched junction bases numbered 12, after V lost 6 bases and J lost 4 bases. CDR3 DNA sequence: TGTGCCAGCAGCCTCTGGGGAGGGCCTGTATACGAGCAGTACTTC. This encodes CASSLWGGPVYEQYF.

This sequence joins TRBV5-4 and TRBJ1-2; 7 bases align to TRBD1. Germline V gene lookup returns CDR1 SGHNT and CDR2 YYREEE (reference sequence). This CDR3 has 13 amino acids. With 2 bases clipped from V and 6 bases from J, the junction kept 4 bases outside the gene matches. The DNA of the CDR3 is TGTGCCAGCAGCTTAGACAGGGTAGATGGCTACACCTTC. Protein product: CASSLDRVDGYTF.

This chain joins TRBV11-1 and TRBJ2-7; the D is unclear. Germline CDR1 reads SGHAT; CDR2 reads FQDESV (reference sequence). V gave up 3 bases and J gave up 5 bases, with 5 bases separating them. The CDR3 is 11 residues long. CDR3 DNA: TGTGCCAGCAGCTTTCCCAACGAGCAGTACTTC. Residues: CASSFPNEQYF.

The chain joins TRBV12-5 to TRBJ1-6; 8 nucleotides align to TRBD1. The V segment lost 4 bases and the J segment 0 bases; nucleotides outside the gene matches: 5. Germline V lookup: CDR1 LGHNT, CDR2 FRNRAP. The CDR3 is 17 residues long. CDR3 amino acids: CASGWRTGSSYNSPLHF. The CDR3 coding sequence is TGTGCTAGTGGTTGGCGGACAGGGAGCTCCTATAATTCACCCCTCCACTTT.

The rearrangement uses TRBV4-1 and TRBJ1-4; TRBD1 aligns across 7 bases. This CDR3 comprises 13 residues. The trim removed 1 base at V and 11 bases at J, leaving 4 bases unmatched. The V gene's germline CDR1 is MGHRA and CDR2 YSYEKL. The CDR3 is CASSQGQGGKLFF. CDR3 DNA: TGCGCCAGCAGCCAAGGCCAAGGGGGCAAACTGTTTTTT.

Comments on this clone: Other DNA sequences within the sample encode an identical CDR3. This sequence joins TRBV5-1 and TRBJ2-7; D not certain. Germline loops: CDR1 SGHRS, CDR2 YFSETQ. V was pared by 0 bases and J by 1 base, with 8 bases between. This CDR3 comprises 14 residues. The CDR3 nucleotides are TGCGCCAGCAGCTTGGTTGCAGGTTCCTACGAGCAGTACTTC. Translated, it gives CASSLVAGSYEQYF.

V usage is TRBV18 and J usage is TRBJ1-3; 7 bases align to TRBD1. V was clipped by 3 bases and J by 4 bases; unmatched bases: 12. This CDR3 spans 17 amino acids. Germline V CDR1 and CDR2: KGHSH, LQKENI. CDR3 DNA sequence: TGTGCCAGCTCACCCCCGGGACAGCATCTCAAGGGAAACACCATATATTTT. Residues: CASSPPGQHLKGNTIYF.

The rearrangement links TRBV6-1 to TRBJ1-1; TRBD1 matches 7 bases. Trimming at V came to 4 bases and at J to 0 bases, leaving 5 bases not matched to a gene. This CDR3 has 15 residues. Germline V lookup: CDR1 MNHNS, CDR2 SASEGT. Here the CDR3 reads CASSVAGGMNTEAFF. Written as DNA, the CDR3 is TGTGCCAGCAGTGTAGCAGGGGGGATGAACACTGAAGCTTTCTTT.

This sequence joins TRBV11-2 and TRBJ2-5, with 7 bases identical to TRBD2. V shed 1 base and J 9 bases; nucleotides not matched to a gene: 11. CDR1 and CDR2 from the germline V gene are SGHAT and FQNNGV. The CDR3 has 15 residues. The CDR3 loop is CASSLVRGEMGAQYF. As DNA, the CDR3 is TGTGCCAGCAGCTTAGTACGGGGGGAAATGGGGGCCCAGTACTTC.

This chain uses TRBV28 with TRBJ2-5; 11 nucleotides match TRBD2. Germline CDR1 is MDHEN and CDR2 is SYDVKM. The CDR3 runs to 17 residues. The V gene end was trimmed by 4 bases and the J gene end by 0 bases; junction bases not matched to a gene: 7. In DNA form, the CDR3 reads TGTGCCAGCAGTTATGAACTAGCGGGGGAGTACCAAGAGACCCAGTACTTC. Its protein is CASSYELAGEYQETQYF. Looking up the rest from reference TRBV28 and TRBJ2-5 gives the full variable domain: DVKVTQSSRYLVKRTGEKVFLECVQDMDHENMFWYRQDPGLGLRLIYFSYDVKMKEKGDIPEGYSVSREKKERFSLILESASTNQTSMYLCASSYELAGEYQETQYFGPGTRLLVL.

The chain has TRBV19 and TRBJ2-7; 10 bases line up with TRBD2. Germline loops: CDR1 LNHDA, CDR2 SQIVND (reference sequence). V dropped 5 bases and J dropped 2; count of bases not matched to a gene: 9. The CDR3 sequence is 16 residues long. The CDR3 bases are TGTGCCAGTAGTTTTCGGACTAGCGGTCTCACCTACGAGCAGTACTTC. Amino acids: CASSFRTSGLTYEQYF. Looking up the rest from reference TRBV19 and TRBJ2-7 gives the full variable domain: DGGITQSPKYLFRKEGQNVTLSCEQNLNHDAMYWYRQDPGQGLRLIYYSQIVNDFQKGDIAEGYSVSREKKESFPLTVTSAQKNPTAFYLCASSFRTSGLTYEQYFGPGTRLTVT.

For this clone: Other DNA sequences from this sample encode an identical CDR3 as well. J is TRBJ1-2 and V is TRBV5-6; 9 bases align to TRBD1. CDR1 is SGHDT and CDR2 is YYEEEE in the germline V gene. The CDR3 is 13 amino acids. Trimming cost V 4 bases and J 5 bases; bases outside gene matches: 3. CDR3 residues: CASSPGQGYGYTF. CDR3 DNA sequence: TGTGCCAGCAGCCCAGGACAGGGGTATGGCTACACCTTC.

The chain combines TRBV4-3 with TRBJ1-1; D is uncertain. In germline, CDR1 is LGHNA, CDR2 YSLEER. Between the trimmed V and J ends, which lost 0 bases and 0 bases, there was a span of 8 bases. The CDR3 length is 15 residues. For the CDR3, the DNA is TGCGCCAGCAGCCAAGAGGGCCTAGTGAACACTGAAGCTTTCTTT. This sequence encodes CASSQEGLVNTEAFF.

The rearrangement uses TRBV2 and TRBJ2-3, with no clear D. Trimming took off 5 bases at V and 0 bases at J, with 9 bases between the two ends. Germline CDR1 reads SNHLY; CDR2 reads FYNNEI. The CDR3 spans 14 residues. The CDR3 region is CASSLATSTDTQYF. As DNA, the CDR3 is TGTGCCAGCAGTCTGGCGACTAGCACAGATACGCAGTATTTT.

The rearrangement joins TRBV6-6 to TRBJ2-7; 8 nucleotides line up with TRBD1. Germline trimming cut 0 bases from V and 4 bases from J; bases unmatched to any gene: 5. The CDR3 covers 15 residues. Germline CDR1 MNHNY, CDR2 SVGAGI (reference sequence). The CDR3 sequence: CASSYSSQGAYEQYF. CDR3 bases: TGTGCCAGCAGTTACTCGTCCCAGGGGGCTTACGAGCAGTACTTC.

In regard to this clone: Other nucleotide sequences from this sample produce the same CDR3. The V gene is TRBV6-5, the J gene TRBJ1-2; perhaps TRBD1 as D (5 bases). Trimming stripped 5 bases from V and 3 bases from J, with 7 bases between. The CDR3 spans 12 residues. The germline V gene has CDR1 MNHEY and CDR2 SVGAGI. The CDR3 loop reads CASSRDHYGYTF. In DNA form, the CDR3 reads TGTGCCAGCAGTCGGGACCACTATGGCTACACCTTC.

The V and J genes are TRBV19 and TRBJ2-7; D is unresolved. This CDR3 is 13 amino acids long. V lost 6 bases, J lost 3 bases, and 12 bases lay in between. Germline V lookup: CDR1 LNHDA, CDR2 SQIVND (reference sequence). CDR3 sequence reads: CASRTTENYEQYF. DNA for the CDR3: TGTGCCAGTAGGACAACAGAAAACTACGAGCAGTACTTC.

The count of this clone is one. Written as DNA, the CDR3 is TGTGCCAGCAGTCAAGGACTAGCGGGTAATGAGCAGTTCTTC. Its protein is CASSQGLAGNEQFF. The chain has TRBV6-4 and TRBJ2-1, with 11 bases lining up with TRBD2. This CDR3 comprises 14 residues. The junction had 4 bases not matched to a gene; V was cut back by 5 bases and J by 7 bases. The germline gives CDR1 MRHNA, CDR2 SNTAGT.

The chain combines TRBV5-1 with TRBJ2-5; no reliable D call. The CDR3 covers 14 residues. In germline, CDR1 is SGHRS, CDR2 YFSETQ. The V end lost 1 base, the J end lost 5 bases, and 12 bases lay between the germline ends. CDR3: CASSLSPGMETQYF. The CDR3 DNA follows: TGCGCCAGCAGCTTGTCTCCGGGCATGGAGACCCAGTACTTC.

The chain recombines TRBV5-6 with TRBJ2-1; 8 bases match TRBD1. CDR3 length: 16 residues. The junction had 12 bases not matched to a gene; V was cut back by 7 bases and J by 3 bases. From germline, CDR1 is SGHDT and CDR2 YYEEEE. The CDR3 DNA reads TGTGCCAGCGGTGTTTGGGGACAGGCATACTACAATGAGCAGTTCTTC. The encoded protein is CASGVWGQAYYNEQFF.

This chain connects TRBV19 to TRBJ1-1, with D uncertain. V gave up 5 bases and J gave up 0 bases, with 16 bases separating them. CDR1 is LNHDA and CDR2 is SQIVND in the germline V gene (reference sequence). CDR3 size: 16 residues. The CDR3 DNA is TGTGCCAGTAGTCCCGCCTTACAGAAAATGAACACTGAAGCTTTCTTT. As protein: CASSPALQKMNTEAFF.

J is TRBJ2-1 and V is TRBV30; a possible D gene is TRBD1 (6 bases). V lost 3 bases, J lost 7 bases, and 19 bases lay in between. From germline, CDR1 is GTSNPN and CDR2 SVGIG (reference sequence). The CDR3 covers 15 residues. The CDR3 spells CAWSPGTTGFNEQFF. In nucleotides, the CDR3 is TGTGCCTGGAGCCCCGGAACCACAGGGTTTAATGAGCAGTTCTTC.

The chain couples TRBV7-2 to TRBJ1-1; D is possibly TRBD1 (5 bases). The ends were cut back, 4 bases at V and 4 bases at J, with 10 bases in the middle. This CDR3 spans 13 amino acids. Germline assignment: CDR1 SGHTA and CDR2 FQGNSA. The CDR3 here is CASSSATVTEAFF. CDR3 nucleotides: TGTGCCAGCAGCTCAGCGACAGTCACTGAAGCTTTCTTT. The full variable domain, rest sourced from reference TRBV7-2 and TRBJ1-1, is GAGVSQSPSNKVTEKGKDVELRCDPISGHTALYWYRQSLGQGLEFLIYFQGNSAPDKSGLPSDRFSAERTGGSVSTLTIQRTQQEDSAVYLCASSSATVTEAFFGQGTRLTVV.

A note on this clone: Different DNA sequences within this sample yield the same CDR3. The rearrangement links TRBV6-5 to TRBJ1-2; tentative D call: TRBD1 (5 bases). Between the trimmed V and J ends, which lost 6 bases and 5 bases, there was a span of 10 bases. The CDR3 has 12 residues. Germline CDR1 is MNHEY and CDR2 is SVGAGI. CDR3 amino acids: CASSQDSYGYTF. CDR3 in DNA: TGTGCCAGCAGCCAAGACAGTTATGGCTACACCTTC.

The V and J genes are TRBV30 and TRBJ2-7, with TRBD2 as a possible D gene (5 bases). The CDR3 sequence is 11 residues long. CDR1 and CDR2 (germline): GTSNPN, SVGIG (reference sequence). V shed 1 base and J shed 10 bases, with 11 bases lying between them. The CDR3 sequence is CAWSGAADQYF. The CDR3 DNA follows: TGTGCCTGGAGTGGAGCAGCGGACCAGTACTTC.

CDR3 region: CASSLLQSTGGDTQYF. In nucleotides, the CDR3 is TGCGCCAGCAGCTTGCTCCAGAGTACAGGGGGAGATACGCAGTATTTT. This rearrangement joins TRBV5-1 to TRBJ2-3; 8 bases are a match to TRBD1. This CDR3 has 16 amino acids. From germline, CDR1 is SGHRS and CDR2 YFSETQ. J gave up 5 bases and V 1 base, and 9 bases lay outside the gene matches.

V is TRBV28 and J is TRBJ2-7; TRBD2 aligns across 11 bases. The CDR3 is made up of 17 amino acids. V shed 2 bases, J shed 2 bases, and the junction held 8 bases outside the gene matches. The germline gives CDR1 MDHEN, CDR2 SYDVKM. DNA for the CDR3: TGTGCCAGCAGTTTACCCCTCGGGACTAGCGGTACCTACGAGCAGTACTTC. Translating gives CASSLPLGTSGTYEQYF.

The rearrangement uses TRBV11-2 and TRBJ2-7; no definite D call. The germline V gene encodes CDR1 SGHAT and CDR2 FQNNGV. Deletions cut 4 bases from V and 0 bases from J, with 13 bases between. The CDR3 length is 15 residues. CDR3 in amino acids: CASSSLYIFSYEQYF. In nucleotides, the CDR3 is TGTGCCAGCAGCTCCCTGTATATATTCTCCTACGAGCAGTACTTC.